This entry lists 31 T cell receptor beta chains sequenced from one sample in a study of PD-L1 blockade in urothelial cancer. The assay was immunoSEQ multiplex PCR, and TCRdb's table has in-frame clones only and misses some. The repertoire holds roughly 27,000 clones, with more than 75% as singletons. The sequencing here drew on PBMCs, taken around atezolizumab (anti-PD-L1) treatment. These receptor sequences come from a man aged 45-65 years with urothelial cancer.

This chain connects TRBV7-2 to TRBJ2-1, with D possibly matching TRBD1 (5 bases). The length of the CDR3 is 16 residues. The V and J ends lost 5 bases and 1 base respectively, with 15 bases between them. Germline loops: CDR1 SGHTA, CDR2 FQGNSA. The CDR3 sequence: CASSPRTRASYNEQFF. CDR3 in DNA: TGTGCCAGCAGCCCCCGGACAAGGGCTTCCTACAATGAGCAGTTCTTC.

This chain joins TRBV4-2 and TRBJ2-2; 13 bases align to TRBD2. The CDR3 runs to 18 residues. V dropped 3 bases and J dropped 3; count of bases not matched to a gene: 7. Germline V CDR1 and CDR2: LGHNA, YNFKEQ. This CDR3 is CASSQETSGGIDTGELFF. CDR3 nucleotide sequence: TGTGCCAGCAGCCAGGAGACTAGCGGGGGGATTGACACCGGGGAGCTGTTTTTT.

V is TRBV5-4 and J is TRBJ1-1; TRBD1 matches at 8 bases. After removal of 0 bases from V and 6 bases from J, the junction contained 7 bases not matched to a gene. The germline V gene has CDR1 SGHNT and CDR2 YYREEE (reference sequence). The length of the CDR3 is 15 residues. As DNA, the CDR3 is TGTGCCAGCAGCTTGGATCAGGGGGCGTCCCCTGAAGCTTTCTTT. It codes for CASSLDQGASPEAFF.

CDR3 loop: CASSQAMTEAFF. As DNA, the CDR3 is TGTGCCAGCAGCCAAGCTATGACTGAAGCTTTCTTT. The rearrangement uses TRBV14 and TRBJ1-1, with no clear D. V shed 1 base and J shed 5 bases, with 5 bases lying between them. CDR3 length equals 12 residues. The germline gives CDR1 SGHDN, CDR2 FVKESK.

The chain recombines TRBV19 with TRBJ1-4, with D possibly TRBD1 on 5 matching bases. Germline CDR1 LNHDA, CDR2 SQIVND (reference sequence). The V and J ends lost 5 bases and 5 bases respectively, with 15 bases between them. This CDR3 spans 15 amino acids. The CDR3 spells CASSSPGDKNEKLFF. CDR3 bases: TGTGCCAGTAGTTCCCCGGGGGATAAGAATGAAAAACTGTTTTTT. Supplemented by reference TRBV19 and TRBJ1-4, the full variable domain reads DGGITQSPKYLFRKEGQNVTLSCEQNLNHDAMYWYRQDPGQGLRLIYYSQIVNDFQKGDIAEGYSVSREKKESFPLTVTSAQKNPTAFYLCASSSPGDKNEKLFFGSGTQLSVL.

This CDR3 is CASRTRDRDNSPLHF. CDR3 nucleotide sequence: TGTGCCAGCAGGACGCGGGACAGGGATAATTCACCCCTCCACTTT. V is TRBV6-1 and J is TRBJ1-6; 9 positions match TRBD1. V lost 6 bases, J lost 5 bases, and 5 bases stayed unmatched. Germline V lookup: CDR1 MNHNS, CDR2 SASEGT. The CDR3 loop spans 15 amino acids.

The chain employs TRBV30 and TRBJ1-2; 12 bases map to TRBD1. After removal of 4 bases from V and 7 bases from J, the junction contained 13 bases not matched to a gene. CDR3 length: 16 amino acids. Germline values: CDR1 GTSNPN, CDR2 SVGIG (reference sequence). CDR3 sequence: CAWKGQGASRGSGYTF. The CDR3 DNA follows: TGTGCCTGGAAGGGACAGGGGGCTAGTAGAGGATCTGGCTACACCTTC. Looking up the rest from reference TRBV30 and TRBJ1-2 gives the full variable domain: SQTIHQWPATLVQPVGSPLSLECTVEGTSNPNLYWYRQAAGRGLQLLFYSVGIGQISSEVPQNLSASRPQDRQFILSSKKLLLSDSGFYLCAWKGQGASRGSGYTFGSGTRLTVV.

The chain combines TRBV2 with TRBJ2-7; 12 bases align to TRBD1. V lost 4 bases and J lost 6; bases outside the gene matches: 10. This CDR3 spans 16 amino acids. Germline CDR1 is SNHLY and CDR2 is FYNNEI. In DNA, the CDR3 is TGTGCCAGCAGTGGATTCCGGGACAGGGGGCGCTTCGAGCAGTACTTC. It codes for CASSGFRDRGRFEQYF.

This sequence joins TRBV27 and TRBJ1-1, with TRBD1 identical over 7 bases. Trimming cost V 6 bases and J 10 bases; bases outside gene matches: 8. Germline-derived CDR1 and CDR2 are MNHEY and SMNVEV (reference sequence). The length of the CDR3 is 12 residues. The CDR3 DNA is TGTGCCAGCAGAACCGGGACAGAAGGAGCTTTCTTT. Its translation is CASRTGTEGAFF.

This chain links TRBV5-1 with TRBJ2-7; TRBD2 agrees at 9 bases. The trim removed 4 bases at V and 3 bases at J, leaving 5 bases unmatched. CDR1 is SGHRS and CDR2 is YFSETQ in the germline V gene. There are 14 residues in the CDR3. CDR3 DNA: TGCGCCAGCAGCCCTAGCGGGATGCGCTACGAGCAGTACTTC. Its translation: CASSPSGMRYEQYF.

J is TRBJ2-7 and V is TRBV5-1; TRBD2 aligns across 8 bases. The CDR3 runs to 16 residues. The ends lost 5 bases at V and 4 bases at J; junction bases unmatched: 14. Germline CDR1 SGHRS, CDR2 YFSETQ. The CDR3 nucleotides read TGCGCCAGCAGTTGGACCGGGAGGGGAAGAGGTTACGAGCAGTACTTC. This encodes CASSWTGRGRGYEQYF. Full variable domain (outside the CDR3, taken from reference TRBV5-1 and TRBJ2-7): KAGVTQTPRYLIKTRGQQVTLSCSPISGHRSVSWYQQTPGQGLQFLFEYFSETQRNKGNFPGRFSGRQFSNSRSEMNVSTLELGDSALYLCASSWTGRGRGYEQYFGPGTRLTVT.

V is TRBV30 and J is TRBJ2-7, with D possibly TRBD1 on 6 matching bases. The germline V gene encodes CDR1 GTSNPN and CDR2 SVGIG (reference sequence). The CDR3 consists of 12 residues. V lost 4 bases, J lost 4 bases, and 11 bases lay in between. This CDR3 reads CAWTGAGYEQYF. The CDR3 DNA reads TGTGCCTGGACAGGGGCAGGGTACGAGCAGTACTTC.

The rearrangement joins TRBV13 to TRBJ2-5; TRBD2 aligns across 14 bases. The CDR3 totals 16 residues. Germline V gene data show CDR1 as PRHDT and CDR2 as FYEKMQ (reference sequence). V was pared by 5 bases and J by 2 bases, with 4 bases of the junction left unmatched. The CDR3 loop is CASSLGLAGGQETQYF. In nucleotides, the CDR3 is TGTGCCAGCAGCCTCGGACTAGCGGGAGGTCAAGAGACCCAGTACTTC.

Here the CDR3 reads CASRSGGTYNEQFF. The CDR3 DNA sequence: TGTGCCAGCAGGTCGGGGGGAACCTACAATGAGCAGTTCTTC. This chain connects TRBV2 to TRBJ2-1, with TRBD2 identical over 7 bases. J gave up 2 bases and V 6 bases, and 4 bases lay outside the gene matches. This CDR3 is built from 14 residues. The germline CDR1 and CDR2 sequences are SNHLY and FYNNEI.

The CDR3 sequence: CSVEDLSGELFF. The CDR3 DNA sequence: TGCAGCGTTGAAGATCTAAGCGGGGAGCTGTTTTTT. J is TRBJ2-2 and V is TRBV29-1; D is unclear. V was pared by 0 bases and J by 7 bases, with 6 bases between. Germline values: CDR1 SQVTM, CDR2 ANQGSEA. The length of the CDR3 is 12 residues.

This clone appeared once. The chain recombines TRBV11-3 with TRBJ1-5; D uncertain. Between the trimmed V and J ends, which lost 4 bases and 1 base, there was a span of 20 bases. CDR3 length: 18 amino acids. The germline gives CDR1 SGHNT, CDR2 YENEEA. The CDR3: CASSSLPEAGESNQPQHF. CDR3 coding DNA: TGTGCCAGCAGCTCTCTCCCCGAGGCGGGAGAGAGCAATCAGCCCCAGCATTTT.

This clone has just one count. The rearrangement links TRBV14 to TRBJ2-7; 8 nucleotides match TRBD1. J gave up 4 bases and V 1 base, and 6 bases lay outside the gene matches. The germline V gene has CDR1 SGHDN and CDR2 FVKESK. CDR3 size: 15 residues. The CDR3 sequence: CASSQARDRRYEQYF. The CDR3 region has the DNA TGTGCCAGCAGCCAAGCTCGGGACAGGCGTTACGAGCAGTACTTC.

This chain connects TRBV6-6 to TRBJ2-2, with 7 positions matching TRBD1. The CDR3 is 15 residues long. Germline loops: CDR1 MNHNY, CDR2 SVGAGI (reference sequence). V was clipped by 7 bases and J by 0 bases; unmatched bases: 5. The CDR3 spells CASTLDRANTGELFF. In DNA form, the CDR3 reads TGTGCCAGCACTCTTGACAGGGCGAACACCGGGGAGCTGTTTTTT.

The chain recombines TRBV29-1 with TRBJ2-3; 7 nucleotides line up with TRBD2. V was pared by 6 bases and J by 0 bases, with 12 bases of the junction left unmatched. CDR1 SQVTM and CDR2 ANQGSEA come from the germline V gene. This CDR3 is 16 amino acids long. The CDR3 protein is CSVNAQRDPSTDTQYF. DNA for the CDR3: TGCAGCGTAAACGCACAGCGGGACCCTAGCACAGATACGCAGTATTTT.

The V and J genes are TRBV9 and TRBJ2-7; 11 bases line up with TRBD1. Germline-derived CDR1 and CDR2 are SGDLS and YYNGEE. Trimming cost V 4 bases and J 2 bases; bases outside gene matches: 2. CDR3 length: 14 amino acids. As DNA, the CDR3 is TGTGCCAGCAGCTCGGGACAGGGGGCCTACGAGCAGTACTTC. Translating gives CASSSGQGAYEQYF.

This clone came up once. The rearrangement links TRBV27 to TRBJ2-2, with D possibly matching TRBD2 (5 bases). The CDR3 extends over 15 amino acids. V was cut by 6 bases and J by 4 bases, with 15 bases left in between. Germline CDR1 is MNHEY and CDR2 is SMNVEV (reference sequence). CDR3 in DNA: TGTGCCAGCAGCATTAACGGACTTGGCACCGGGGAGCTGTTTTTT. Its protein is CASSINGLGTGELFF.

Note on this clone: Other nucleotide sequences from this sample produce the same CDR3. The chain carries TRBV5-1 and TRBJ2-3; 8 nucleotides line up with TRBD2. There are 15 residues in the CDR3. Germline CDR1 SGHRS, CDR2 YFSETQ. The ends lost 1 base at V and 1 base at J; junction bases unmatched: 2. In DNA form, the CDR3 reads TGCGCCAGCAGCTTGTCGGGAGGGGGCACAGATACGCAGTATTTT. Its translation: CASSLSGGGTDTQYF. The full variable domain, its missing parts supplied by reference TRBV5-1 and TRBJ2-3, is KAGVTQTPRYLIKTRGQQVTLSCSPISGHRSVSWYQQTPGQGLQFLFEYFSETQRNKGNFPGRFSGRQFSNSRSEMNVSTLELGDSALYLCASSLSGGGTDTQYFGPGTRLTVL.

This sequence joins TRBV4-1 and TRBJ2-3; D is perhaps TRBD2 (5 bases). The germline V gene encodes CDR1 MGHRA and CDR2 YSYEKL. The CDR3 spans 14 residues. Trimming left V 3 bases short and J 4 bases short, with 11 bases between. CDR3 nucleotide sequence: TGCGCCAGCAGCCAGGTGACTACCGCAGATACGCAGTATTTT. Protein sequence: CASSQVTTADTQYF.

The rearrangement links TRBV5-6 to TRBJ2-5, with 7 bases lining up with TRBD1. CDR3 length: 15 residues. The junction had 7 bases not matched to a gene; V was cut back by 0 bases and J by 5 bases. The germline CDR1 and CDR2 sequences are SGHDT and YYEEEE. The CDR3 loop reads CASSLASSRGETQYF. The CDR3 DNA reads TGTGCCAGCAGCTTGGCCTCCAGCAGGGGGGAGACCCAGTACTTC.

This clone appeared a single time. The DNA for the CDR3 is TGTGCCAGTAGTCCCCTAAAGAGACAGGGAGAGACCCAGTACTTC. Its protein product is CASSPLKRQGETQYF. This chain connects TRBV19 to TRBJ2-5; the match to TRBD1 covers 7 bases. Per the germline V gene, CDR1 is LNHDA and CDR2 is SQIVND (reference sequence). This CDR3 spans 15 amino acids. Trimming took 5 bases from V and 4 from J; bases not matched to a gene: 10. Variable domain in full (rest from reference TRBV19 and TRBJ2-5): DGGITQSPKYLFRKEGQNVTLSCEQNLNHDAMYWYRQDPGQGLRLIYYSQIVNDFQKGDIAEGYSVSREKKESFPLTVTSAQKNPTAFYLCASSPLKRQGETQYFGPGTRLLVL.

This clone has only a few counts. V and J are TRBV6-6 and TRBJ2-3; 7 bases are shared with TRBD1. Trimming took 11 bases from V and 3 from J; bases not matched to a gene: 11. This CDR3 has 14 residues. Looked up from germline, CDR1 is MNHNY and CDR2 is SVGAGI (reference sequence). This chain's CDR3 is CAVQQGIRTDTQYF. Written as DNA, the CDR3 is TGTGCCGTTCAACAGGGGATCAGGACAGATACGCAGTATTTT.

The rearrangement joins TRBV29-1 to TRBJ2-7, with D perhaps TRBD2 (6 bases). CDR1 SQVTM and CDR2 ANQGSEA come from the germline V gene. V was clipped by 7 bases and J by 6 bases, with 13 bases between them. The CDR3 consists of 11 residues. CDR3 region: CSGRLGREQYF. CDR3 DNA sequence: TGCAGCGGCCGACTAGGTCGCGAGCAGTACTTC.

The chain carries TRBV5-6 and TRBJ2-3, with D possibly matching TRBD2 (7 bases). Germline values: CDR1 SGHDT, CDR2 YYEEEE. The V end lost 6 bases, the J end lost 6 bases, and 17 bases lay between the germline ends. The CDR3 extends over 14 amino acids. The CDR3, as DNA: TGTGCCAGCACCCAAAGGGGGGGCTGGGATACGCAGTATTTT. Translating it yields CASTQRGGWDTQYF.

V and J are TRBV7-2 and TRBJ1-1; D not resolved. This CDR3 is 14 amino acids long. The V gene's germline CDR1 is SGHTA and CDR2 FQGNSA. The germline V and J ends were trimmed by 0 bases and 0 bases, with 5 bases remaining between them. The DNA for the CDR3 is TGTGCCAGCAGCTTAGCTTACATGAACACTGAAGCTTTCTTT. This sequence encodes CASSLAYMNTEAFF.

The V gene is TRBV29-1, the J gene TRBJ2-7; 11 bases are a match to TRBD1. Germline loops: CDR1 SQVTM, CDR2 ANQGSEA. The V gene end was trimmed by 4 bases and the J gene end by 5 bases; junction bases not matched to a gene: 10. CDR3 length: 15 amino acids. CDR3 region: CSVVGARDRGDEQYF. Here the CDR3 DNA reads TGCAGCGTTGTCGGGGCCCGGGACAGGGGGGACGAGCAGTACTTC.

V usage is TRBV11-2 and J usage is TRBJ2-7, with 10 bases identical to TRBD2. J was trimmed by 9 bases and V by 5 bases; bases with no gene match: 10. This CDR3 comprises 14 residues. Germline lookup yields CDR1 SGHAT and CDR2 FQNNGV. This CDR3 is CASSPRLAGDGQYF. CDR3 nucleotides: TGTGCCAGCAGCCCCCGACTAGCGGGCGACGGGCAGTACTTC.